These 26 T cell receptor beta chains came from one sample sequenced in a study of T cells in Graves' hyperthyroidism and ophthalmopathy. Amplification of TCR beta CDR3 regions used RNA as the template. Primed by the HTBI set, a first-round RT-PCR was run on the TCR CDR3. TCRdb re-called the multiplex PCR reads through MiXCR, storing one row per CDR3 protein. The top ten clones hold about 16% of a sample with 300,000 to 450,000 distinct CDR3 sequences, 15% to 20% of them seen once. Sequenced sample: blood. The receptors originated from a woman aged 40 to 49 with Graves' ophthalmopathy.

This clonotype has at least ten counts. The V gene is TRBV29-1, the J gene TRBJ1-2; D possibly corresponds to TRBD1 (5 bases). CDR3 length equals 15 residues. V was trimmed by 1 base and J by 8 bases, leaving 20 bases between them. The germline V gene encodes CDR1 SQVTM and CDR2 ANQGSEA. The CDR3 sequence is CSVEVLSGTSPGYTF. The CDR3 DNA sequence: TGCAGCGTTGAAGTTTTATCGGGGACCTCGCCGGGCTACACCTTC.

This clonotype was counted many times. The rearrangement joins TRBV28 to TRBJ2-4; D assignment may be TRBD1 or TRBD2 (5 bases each). V gave up 5 bases and J gave up 9 bases, with 17 bases separating them. In germline, CDR1 is MDHEN, CDR2 SYDVKM. This CDR3 comprises 14 residues. For the CDR3, the DNA is TGTGCCAGCAGTACATCAGCGGAAAGGGGCATTCAGTACTTC. Amino acids: CASSTSAERGIQYF.

This sequence joins TRBV6-1 and TRBJ1-1; unclear D gene. Between the trimmed V and J ends, which lost 2 bases and 7 bases, there was a span of 14 bases. The germline CDR1 and CDR2 sequences are MNHNS and SASEGT. The CDR3 extends over 14 amino acids. The CDR3 region is CASSEPNEAVEAFF. DNA for the CDR3: TGTGCCAGCAGTGAACCCAACGAGGCTGTTGAAGCTTTCTTT.

This clonotype appeared many times. The rearrangement joins TRBV6-5 to TRBJ1-2; D may be TRBD1 (5 bases). Trimming took off 7 bases at V and 0 bases at J, with 15 bases between the two ends. The CDR3 is made up of 15 amino acids. From germline, CDR1 is MNHEY and CDR2 SVGAGI. Written as DNA, the CDR3 is TGTGCCAGCATATACTCAGGGAGTCCTAACTATGGCTACACCTTC. Amino acids: CASIYSGSPNYGYTF.

This chain joins TRBV6-1 and TRBJ1-1; perhaps TRBD1 as D (5 bases). Germline V CDR1 and CDR2: MNHNS, SASEGT. Trimming removed 5 bases at V and 0 bases at J, with 10 bases between. This CDR3 spans 14 amino acids. CDR3 loop: CASSKRQLNTEAFF. The CDR3 DNA follows: TGTGCCAGCAGTAAACGACAGTTGAACACTGAAGCTTTCTTT.

This clonotype has ten or more counts. At one of its ends the junction is not consistent with the germline gene, which may arise from a read error. The chain links TRBV5-1 to TRBJ2-7; TRBD1 is a possible D gene (6 bases). Germline lookup yields CDR1 SGHRS and CDR2 YFSETQ. There are 15 residues in the CDR3. The CDR3 DNA reads TGCGCCAGCAGCTCAATTGACAGGAGCTCCTCCGAGCAGTACTTC. It codes for CASSSIDRSSSEQYF.

The table lists this clonotype with many counts. The chain uses TRBV28 and TRBJ2-7, with TRBD1 identical over 7 bases. J was trimmed by 1 base and V by 2 bases; bases with no gene match: 2. Germline lookup yields CDR1 MDHEN and CDR2 SYDVKM. The CDR3 is 14 residues long. Written as DNA, the CDR3 is TGTGCCAGCAGTTTAAGGACAGGTTCCTACGAGCAGTACTTC. This translates into CASSLRTGSYEQYF.

This clonotype was counted at least ten times. DNA for the CDR3: TGTGCCAGCAGTGGACAGACAAAAGAGCAGTACTTC. Translating it yields CASSGQTKEQYF. V gene TRBV5-5 combines with J gene TRBJ2-7; D might be TRBD1 (6 bases). V dropped 5 bases and J dropped 7 bases, with 13 bases sitting between them. Germline assignment: CDR1 SGHKS and CDR2 YYEKEE (reference sequence). The CDR3 contains 12 residues.

This clonotype was seen many times. The chain links TRBV7-3 to TRBJ2-5, with 13 bases aligning to TRBD2. In germline, CDR1 is SGHTA, CDR2 FQGTGA. The CDR3 is made up of 16 amino acids. Germline trimming cut 5 bases from V and 3 bases from J; bases unmatched to any gene: 6. The CDR3 DNA follows: TGTGCCAGCAGCCCAGGGACTAGCGGGGTCAAAGAGACCCAGTACTTC. It encodes CASSPGTSGVKETQYF.

This clonotype showed up many times. The chain couples TRBV7-9 to TRBJ2-7; D unresolved. CDR1 SEHNR and CDR2 FQNEAQ come from the germline V gene (reference sequence). This CDR3 has 9 residues. V lost 10 bases and J lost 3, with 4 bases in between. The CDR3 coding sequence is TGTGCCATCGGCTACGAGCAGTACTTC. Translation gives CAIGYEQYF.

This clonotype has a count of ten or more. The CDR3 nucleotides are TGTGCCAGCAGTTACGAGGGAAAGGTCTACGAGCAGTACTTC. As protein: CASSYEGKVYEQYF. The chain uses TRBV6-5 and TRBJ2-7; the D gene is possibly TRBD2 (5 bases). In germline, CDR1 is MNHEY, CDR2 SVGAGI. V lost 2 bases and J 3 bases, leaving 11 bases between the germline ends. The CDR3 runs 14 residues.

This clonotype occurred many times. The chain recombines TRBV3-1 with TRBJ2-5; D uncertain. Deletions cut 4 bases from V and 1 base from J, with 7 bases between. Per germline, CDR1 LGHDT and CDR2 YNNKEL (reference sequence). CDR3 length: 13 residues. The CDR3 DNA reads TGTGCCAGCAGCCGTAGAGCCCAAGAGACCCAGTACTTC. Amino acids: CASSRRAQETQYF.

This clonotype occurred many times. This chain links TRBV6-2 or TRBV6-3 with TRBJ2-7, with 14 bases aligning to TRBD2. This CDR3 has 19 amino acids. The junction had 22 bases not matched to a gene; V was cut back by 10 bases and J by 5 bases. Germline CDR1 is MNHEY and CDR2 is SVGEGT. The CDR3 here is CATRPGTSGSHPQGNEQYF. Written as DNA, the CDR3 is TGTGCCACCCGACCCGGGACTAGCGGGAGCCATCCTCAGGGGAACGAGCAGTACTTC.

This clonotype was picked up many times. The chain couples TRBV19 to TRBJ2-7; D not certain. Germline loops: CDR1 LNHDA, CDR2 SQIVND (reference sequence). V lost 5 bases and J 2 bases, leaving 16 bases between the germline ends. The CDR3 sequence is 15 residues long. This CDR3 reads CASSPTAVRTYEQYF. Written as DNA, the CDR3 is TGTGCCAGTAGTCCAACCGCTGTACGAACCTACGAGCAGTACTTC.

This clonotype has at least ten counts. This sequence joins TRBV28 and TRBJ2-7; D might be TRBD1 (6 bases). CDR3 length equals 14 residues. Deletions cut 6 bases from V and 3 bases from J, with 15 bases between. From germline, CDR1 is MDHEN and CDR2 SYDVKM. The chain's CDR3 is CASRLQGTHYEQYF. As DNA, the CDR3 is TGTGCCAGCAGGTTACAGGGAACCCACTACGAGCAGTACTTC.

This rearrangement joins TRBV6-1 to TRBJ1-6; D ambiguous. V was clipped by 6 bases and J by 2 bases, with 11 bases between them. The CDR3 contains 15 residues. Germline CDR1 and CDR2: MNHNS and SASEGT. DNA for the CDR3: TGTGCCAGCAGCCACCACCAGGCCTATAATTCACCCCTCCACTTT. This codes for CASSHHQAYNSPLHF.

This clonotype has at least ten counts. The V gene is TRBV12-3 or TRBV12-4, the J gene TRBJ2-7, with TRBD1 matching over 8 bases. The CDR3 runs 14 residues. Germline trimming cut 5 bases from V and 3 bases from J; bases unmatched to any gene: 6. CDR3 coding DNA: TGTGCCAGCAGTGACACAGGGGGAGTCTACGAGCAGTACTTC. It yields the protein CASSDTGGVYEQYF.

At least ten counts were recorded for this clonotype. V is TRBV5-1 and J is TRBJ2-2; D is ambiguous. Trimming shortened V by 5 bases and J by 2 bases, and 13 bases separated the two germline ends. The CDR3 is 15 residues long. Germline lookup yields CDR1 SGHRS and CDR2 YFSETQ. CDR3 in amino acids: CASSPFAPNTGELFF. The DNA for the CDR3 is TGCGCCAGCAGTCCATTCGCCCCCAACACCGGGGAGCTGTTTTTT.

J is TRBJ2-5 and V is TRBV20-1; TRBD2 matches 10 bases. The ends lost 4 bases at V and 5 bases at J; junction bases unmatched: 1. From germline, CDR1 is DFQATT and CDR2 SNEGSKA (reference sequence). The CDR3 consists of 12 residues. The chain's CDR3 is CSAIAGGETQYF. The CDR3 region has the DNA TGCAGTGCTATAGCGGGAGGCGAGACCCAGTACTTC.

In its sample, this clonotype was seen many times. This chain joins TRBV12-3 or TRBV12-4 and TRBJ2-5, with D uncertain. Trimming took off 1 base at V and 1 base at J, with 7 bases between the two ends. The CDR3 is 14 amino acids. Here the CDR3 reads CASSLVGSQETQYF. The DNA of the CDR3 is TGTGCCAGCAGTTTAGTAGGCAGCCAAGAGACCCAGTACTTC.

This clonotype is medium-sized. This sequence joins TRBV12-3 or TRBV12-4 and TRBJ2-7; D not resolved. CDR3 size: 15 residues. Trimming stripped 5 bases from V and 0 bases from J, with 14 bases between. The CDR3: CASSPLKSSSYEQYF. The CDR3 DNA sequence: TGTGCCAGCAGTCCCCTCAAGAGCAGCTCCTACGAGCAGTACTTC.

This chain connects TRBV20-1 to TRBJ1-6; D is undetermined. Germline-derived CDR1 and CDR2 are DFQATT and SNEGSKA (reference sequence). This CDR3 spans 11 amino acids. Trimming took 4 bases from V and 10 from J, leaving 8 bases between them. The CDR3 bases are TGCAGTGCTACCAAGGAATCACCCCTCCACTTT. It yields the protein CSATKESPLHF.

This clonotype has ten or more counts. The chain links TRBV5-6 to TRBJ2-4; 7 bases map to TRBD2. Unmatched junction bases numbered 8, after V lost 4 bases and J lost 7 bases. CDR3 length: 14 residues. Germline V lookup: CDR1 SGHDT, CDR2 YYEEEE. The CDR3 DNA follows: TGTGCCAGCAGCGCGGGAGCCGGCTGGAACATTCAGTACTTC. This codes for CASSAGAGWNIQYF.

This clonotype occurred many times. The chain couples TRBV28 to TRBJ2-2, with D perhaps TRBD2 (5 bases). Trimming shortened V by 3 bases and J by 2 bases, and 13 bases separated the two germline ends. Germline CDR1 reads MDHEN; CDR2 reads SYDVKM. CDR3 length equals 16 residues. CDR3 loop: CASSLGSSTNTGELFF. The DNA for the CDR3 is TGTGCCAGCAGTTTGGGGAGCTCAACTAACACCGGGGAGCTGTTTTTT.

This clonotype was observed at least ten times. This sequence joins TRBV6-1 and TRBJ1-3; D gene ambiguous. Trimming removed 6 bases from V and 0 bases from J, with 12 bases in between. The CDR3 extends over 15 amino acids. From germline, CDR1 is MNHNS and CDR2 SASEGT. The CDR3 coding sequence is TGTGCCAGCAGACCGGACGCCATCTCTGGAAACACCATATATTTT. It encodes CASRPDAISGNTIYF.

This clonotype was recorded many times. V gene TRBV6-5 combines with J gene TRBJ1-5; the D gene is possibly TRBD1 (6 bases). V lost 0 bases and J lost 2, with 11 bases in between. CDR3 length equals 16 residues. CDR1 is MNHEY and CDR2 is SVGAGI in the germline V gene. The CDR3 reads CASSYSWGQGNQPQHF. CDR3 sequence (DNA): TGTGCCAGCAGTTACTCTTGGGGGCAGGGCAATCAGCCCCAGCATTTT.